The clone carrying this TCR beta chain appeared a few times. Its antigen is as yet unknown. This sample was included in a study of response to subunit inactivated influenza vaccine. Study conclusions and caveats: Authors proposed each seasonal influenza vaccination draws in few new T cells.

TCRdb re-called the RT-PCR reads through MiXCR, storing one row per CDR3 protein. The profile covers some 500,000 distinct CDR3 sequences, with 16% appearing a single time and 3% taken by the ten largest. This sequence was found in a man aged 45 to 70 who received an inactivated influenza vaccine. The starting material was CD4+ T cells sorted from PBMCs, obtained roughly 24 months after vaccination.

CDR3 sequence (DNA): TGTGCCAGCAGCCATCGGACAGGGGGAATCGCAGATACGCAGTATTTT. This encodes CASSHRTGGIADTQYF. The chain couples TRBV11-1 to TRBJ2-3, with 10 bases aligning to TRBD1. This CDR3 spans 16 amino acids. CDR1 is SGHAT, CDR2 FQDESV, per germline (reference sequence). The ends lost 5 bases at V and 4 bases at J; junction bases unmatched: 9.